A selection of T cell receptor beta chains follows, all from one sample in a study of cytomegalovirus exposure and HLA in healthy donors. Libraries were prepared by immunoSEQ multiplex PCR; TCRdb keeps only in-frame clonotypes and omits some of them. This repertoire shows about 70,000 clones, 70% to 90% found once; its top ten account for 2%. Sequences were obtained from PBMCs. These receptors were collected from a woman aged 30 to 39 in good health and CMV-seronegative. Both conserved end residues are part of each CDR3. A D gene is named only where the DNA matches it firmly. The size field is filled for only some rows; it gives once, few, many or a size class.

TRBV4-3,-,once,TRBJ1-2,CASSQDARDFKGYTF,TGCGCCAGCAGCCAAGATGCCAGAGACTTCAAGGGCTACACCTTC
TRBV4-1,-,-,TRBJ1-5,CASSRPGDQPQHF,TGCGCCAGCAGCCGCCCAGGGGATCAGCCCCAGCATTTT
TRBV15,-,-,TRBJ1-4,CATSRDPGEGEKLFF,TGTGCCACCAGCAGAGATCCGGGGGAGGGTGAAAAACTGTTTTTT
TRBV7-8,TRBD2,once,TRBJ2-7,CASSLGLAIVTHEQYF,TGTGCCAGCAGCTTAGGACTAGCAATTGTTACCCACGAGCAGTACTTC
TRBV7-2,TRBD2,-,TRBJ2-5,CASSLALAGGTRQETQYF,TGTGCCAGCAGCTTAGCCCTAGCGGGAGGAACCAGGCAAGAGACCCAGTACTTC
TRBV19,TRBD1,-,TRBJ1-5,CASRSFPGQGFNQPQHF,TGTGCCAGTCGATCATTTCCGGGACAGGGATTCAATCAGCCCCAGCATTTT
TRBV7-9,TRBD2,-,TRBJ2-3,CASSLVVAGGSTDTQYF,TGTGCCAGCAGCTTAGTTGTAGCGGGGGGTAGCACAGATACGCAGTATTTT
TRBV18,TRBD2,-,TRBJ2-5,CASSPPASGQETQYF,TGTGCCAGCTCACCCCCCGCTAGCGGACAAGAGACCCAGTACTTC
TRBV18,TRBD2,-,TRBJ2-2,CASSSLAGATGELFF,TGTGCCAGCTCTAGTCTAGCGGGAGCTACCGGGGAGCTGTTTTTT
TRBV7-6,-,few,TRBJ1-3,CASSLAPDIRNTIYF,TGTGCCAGCAGCTTAGCGCCAGATATTCGAAACACCATATATTTT
TRBV5-4,TRBD2,-,TRBJ2-1,CASSLRLAGAGNEQFF,TGTGCCAGCAGCTTGAGACTAGCGGGAGCTGGGAATGAGCAGTTCTTC
TRBV11-1,TRBD2,-,TRBJ2-3,CASSLRLARTDTQYF,TGTGCCAGCAGCTTAAGACTAGCGAGGACAGATACGCAGTATTTT
TRBV27,-,-,TRBJ1-3,CASSVQGISGNTIYF,TGTGCCAGCAGCGTCCAGGGAATCTCTGGAAACACCATATATTTT
TRBV18,-,-,TRBJ1-2,CASSQGQEDGYTF,TGTGCCAGCTCGCAGGGGCAGGAGGATGGCTACACCTTC
TRBV28,TRBD1,once,TRBJ1-6,CASSGTGKNSPLHF,TGTGCCAGCAGTGGGACAGGGAAAAATTCACCCCTCCACTTT
TRBV19,TRBD1,-,TRBJ2-7,CASSGGTGGAKNYEQYF,TGTGCCAGTAGTGGCGGGACAGGGGGCGCAAAAAACTACGAGCAGTACTTC
TRBV29-1,TRBD2,-,TRBJ2-3,CSVATSGSSGTDTQYF,TGCAGCGTTGCAACTAGCGGGAGCTCTGGCACAGATACGCAGTATTTT
TRBV30,TRBD2,-,TRBJ2-3,CAWSVGSGRRSTDTQYF,TGTGCCTGGAGTGTCGGGAGCGGGAGGAGGAGCACAGATACGCAGTATTTT
TRBV30,-,once,TRBJ1-5,CAWSTASGYNQPQHF,TGTGCCTGGAGTACGGCCTCGGGGTACAATCAGCCCCAGCATTTT
TRBV5-6,TRBD2,-,TRBJ2-5,CASSLLAGAGQETQYF,TGTGCCAGCAGCTTACTAGCGGGAGCTGGTCAAGAGACCCAGTACTTC
TRBV7-7,TRBD1,-,TRBJ2-1,CASSPGTGGNEQFF,TGTGCTAGCAGTCCCGGGACAGGGGGTAATGAGCAGTTCTTC
TRBV4-2,TRBD2,-,TRBJ2-7,CASSQAGTSGGSYEQYF,TGTGCCAGCAGCCAAGCCGGGACTAGCGGGGGATCCTACGAGCAGTACTTC
TRBV5-1,-,-,TRBJ2-7,CASSLLFDEQYF,TGCGCCAGCAGCTTGTTGTTCGACGAGCAGTACTTC
TRBV5-4,-,-,TRBJ1-2,CATGGNYGYTF,TGTGCTACCGGGGGGAACTATGGCTACACCTTC
TRBV4-3,TRBD1,few,TRBJ1-6,CASSQETGNSPLHF,TGCGCCAGCAGCCAAGAGACAGGGAACTCACCCCTCCACTTT
TRBV4-3,TRBD1,-,TRBJ2-7,CASSQETGGLSYEQYF,TGCGCCAGCAGCCAAGAAACAGGGGGTCTATCCTACGAGCAGTACTTC
TRBV28,-,-,TRBJ2-7,CASSPFSPRAIYEQYF,TGTGCCAGCTCACCCTTCTCTCCGAGGGCCATATACGAGCAGTACTTC
TRBV29-1,TRBD2,-,TRBJ2-1,CSVVGLAGSYNEQFF,TGCAGCGTCGTAGGACTAGCGGGATCCTACAATGAGCAGTTCTTC
TRBV6-4,TRBD1,-,TRBJ1-1,CASSDVLTDRSGGFMNTEAFF,TGTGCCAGCAGTGACGTCCTAACTGACAGGTCAGGGGGGTTTATGAACACTGAAGCTTTCTTT
TRBV4-1,TRBD2,-,TRBJ2-3,CASSHNYGTSGSTTDTQYF,TGCGCCAGCAGCCATAACTATGGGACTAGCGGGAGTACTACAGATACGCAGTATTTT
TRBV21-1,-,-,TRBJ2-7,CASSKKTSMGVLAGVSDYEQYF,TGTGCCAGCAGCAAAAAGACCTCCATGGGGGTGCTAGCGGGAGTTTCAGACTACGAGCAGTACTTC
TRBV7-9,-,-,TRBJ1-2,CASSLPDSNYGYTF,TGTGCCAGCAGCTTACCGGACAGTAACTATGGCTACACCTTC
TRBV6-4,TRBD2,few,TRBJ2-6,CASSAPGLAGAGSGANVLTF,TGTGCCAGCAGTGCACCGGGACTAGCGGGAGCGGGCTCTGGGGCCAACGTCCTGACTTTC
TRBV11-3,-,-,TRBJ1-1,CASSQDSLNTEAFF,TGTGCCAGCAGCCAGGACAGCTTGAACACTGAAGCTTTCTTT
TRBV7-9,-,-,TRBJ2-7,CSSSMTGREQYF,TGTTCCAGCAGCATGACAGGTCGCGAGCAGTACTTC
TRBV5-1,TRBD2,-,TRBJ2-3,CASSLELAGVGADTQYF,TGCGCCAGCAGCTTGGAACTAGCGGGAGTAGGTGCAGATACGCAGTATTTT
TRBV10-3,-,-,TRBJ2-4,CAISQTGAKNIQYF,TGTGCCATCAGCCAAACAGGAGCCAAAAACATTCAGTACTTC
TRBV9,TRBD2,-,TRBJ2-3,CASSVGGSGTSTDTQYF,TGTGCCAGCAGCGTAGGGGGTAGCGGGACCAGCACAGATACGCAGTATTTT
TRBV7-9,-,-,TRBJ1-4,CASSLLVEEKLFF,TGTGCCAGCAGCTTACTTGTAGAGGAAAAACTGTTTTTT
TRBV5-1,TRBD2,-,TRBJ2-3,CASSFDRRTSGNTDTQYF,TGCGCCAGCAGCTTTGATCGTAGGACTAGCGGGAACACAGATACGCAGTATTTT
TRBV4-1,-,-,TRBJ1-2,CASSPIILWTAFPGYTF,TGCGCCAGCAGCCCAATAATCTTGTGGACAGCTTTCCCTGGCTACACCTTC
TRBV28,-,-,TRBJ1-5,CASTAPNQPQHF,TGTGCCAGCACCGCGCCCAATCAGCCCCAGCATTTT
TRBV14,TRBD1,-,TRBJ2-5,CASSPRQGVETQYF,TGTGCCAGCAGCCCGAGACAGGGGGTGGAGACCCAGTACTTC
TRBV4-3,TRBD1,few,TRBJ1-4,CASSPDRGLLGEKLFF,TGCGCCAGCAGCCCGGACAGGGGGCTTCTCGGTGAAAAACTGTTTTTT
TRBV6-5,TRBD1,-,TRBJ2-2,CAKISGTGVTGELFF,TGTGCCAAAATATCCGGGACAGGGGTAACCGGGGAGCTGTTTTTT
TRBV5-8,TRBD2,-,TRBJ2-7,CASTPGGGPTEQYF,TGTGCCAGCACCCCGGGGGGAGGGCCAACAGAGCAGTACTTC
TRBV2,-,-,TRBJ2-2,CASSEAGNTGELFF,TGTGCCAGCAGTGAGGCGGGTAACACCGGGGAGCTGTTTTTT
TRBV9,-,-,TRBJ1-6,CASSVTGENSPLHF,TGTGCCAGCAGCGTGACAGGAGAAAATTCACCCCTCCACTTT
TRBV5-4,-,-,TRBJ2-7,CASSVAGKSYEQYF,TGTGCCAGCAGCGTTGCCGGGAAGTCCTACGAGCAGTACTTC
TRBV11-1,TRBD2,-,TRBJ2-2,CASSTRTGTSGNTGELFF,TGTGCCAGCAGCACCCGCACAGGGACTAGCGGGAACACCGGGGAGCTGTTTTTT
TRBV7-8,TRBD2,-,TRBJ2-4,CASSPPGAGVNIQYF,TGTGCCAGCAGCCCACCTGGGGCGGGAGTGAACATTCAGTACTTC
TRBV7-9,-,-,TRBJ1-3,CSSSLAPGNTIYF,TGTTCCAGCAGCTTAGCGCCAGGGAACACCATATATTTT
TRBV29-1,TRBD2,-,TRBJ2-7,CSVALGTSGSYEQYF,TGCAGCGTTGCCCTTGGGACTAGCGGGAGCTACGAGCAGTACTTC
TRBV11-2,-,-,TRBJ2-5,CASSPPGETQYF,TGTGCCAGCAGCCCGCCGGGGGAGACCCAGTACTTC
TRBV6-5,-,-,TRBJ1-4,CASSLARPRDEKLFF,TGTGCCAGCAGTTTAGCACGGCCGAGAGATGAAAAACTGTTTTTT
TRBV6-4,-,-,TRBJ2-3,CASSDSSGGGTDTQYF,TGTGCCAGCAGTGACTCAAGCGGAGGGGGCACAGATACGCAGTATTTT
TRBV28,TRBD2,-,TRBJ2-2,CASSFLRGGGGELFF,TGTGCCAGCAGTTTTCTTCGCGGGGGAGGGGGGGAGCTGTTTTTT
TRBV7-3,-,-,TRBJ2-3,CASSPSSATSTDTQYF,TGTGCCAGCAGCCCCTCTTCAGCGACTAGCACAGATACGCAGTATTTT